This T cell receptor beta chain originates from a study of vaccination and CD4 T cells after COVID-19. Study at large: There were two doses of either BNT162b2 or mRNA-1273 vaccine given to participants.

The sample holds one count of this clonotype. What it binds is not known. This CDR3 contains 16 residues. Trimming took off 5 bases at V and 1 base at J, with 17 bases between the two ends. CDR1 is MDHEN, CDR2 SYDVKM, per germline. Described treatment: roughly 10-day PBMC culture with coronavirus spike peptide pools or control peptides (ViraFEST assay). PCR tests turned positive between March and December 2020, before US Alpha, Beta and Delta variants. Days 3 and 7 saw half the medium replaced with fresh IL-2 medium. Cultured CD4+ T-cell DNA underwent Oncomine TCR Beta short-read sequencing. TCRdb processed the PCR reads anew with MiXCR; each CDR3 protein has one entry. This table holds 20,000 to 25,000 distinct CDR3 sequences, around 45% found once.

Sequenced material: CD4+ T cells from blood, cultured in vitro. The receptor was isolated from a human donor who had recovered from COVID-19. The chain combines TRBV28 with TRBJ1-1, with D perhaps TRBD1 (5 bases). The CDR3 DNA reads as TGTGCCAGCAGTCCCACGACGGGACGGAAGAACACTGAAGCTTTCTTT. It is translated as CASSPTTGRKNTEAFF. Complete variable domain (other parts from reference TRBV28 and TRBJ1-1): DVKVTQSSRYLVKRTGEKVFLECVQDMDHENMFWYRQDPGLGLRLIYFSYDVKMKEKGDIPEGYSVSREKKERFSLILESASTNQTSMYLCASSPTTGRKNTEAFFGQGTRLTVV.